This TCR beta chain was sequenced for a study of blood T cells in healthy people across ages. Through a sample-barcoded 5' primer and a J-beta primer mix, a second PCR was run for roughly 6 to 11 cycles. Template switching added a 12-random-nucleotide identifier to every cDNA molecule. MiXCR was run by TCRdb on the 5' RACE reads, yielding one entry per CDR3 protein. In the table there are 850,000 to 1,100,000 distinct CDR3 sequences, 30% to 40% of which are singletons. Ranging in age from about 6 to 95, the donors were healthy Caucasian individuals from Russia. Each donor gave around 9.6 milliliters of peripheral blood. Looked up from germline, CDR1 is LGHNA and CDR2 is YSLEER. This CDR3 has 17 amino acids. Deletions cut 0 bases from V and 6 bases from J, with 18 bases between. Study-wide points: It was not known whether donors were CMV positive (a possible confounder of expanded clonotype changes).

With regard to this clonotype: Its antigen is unknown.

The rearrangement joins TRBV4-3 to TRBJ1-5, with a possible D match to TRBD1 (5 bases). This clonotype was obtained from a man aged 18-30 years in good health. Source material: blood. For the CDR3, the DNA is TGCGCCAGCAGCCAAGAGGTTTGGCTTGCGGGGGGTCAGCCCCAGCATTTT. Protein product: CASSQEVWLAGGQPQHF.